Following are 28 T cell receptor beta chains from one sample sequenced in a study of T cell changes during pregnancy in multiple sclerosis. The data were produced by immunoSEQ multiplex PCR, yet TCRdb's version contains in-frame clones alone and is incomplete. The repertoire has 40,000 to 55,000 clones, roughly 90% of them found once; the top ten carry 1.4% to 1.5%. This specimen consisted of peripheral blood, obtained in the first trimester of pregnancy. Source of these receptors: a female donor in good health, enrolled as a control in a pregnancy study.

The DNA for the CDR3 is TGTGCCAGCAGTCAGAACGGGGAGGGAGAGACCCAGTACTTC. This codes for CASSQNGEGETQYF. The rearrangement joins TRBV6-6 to TRBJ2-5; 7 bases match TRBD2. Per the germline V gene, CDR1 is MNHNY and CDR2 is SVGAGI (reference sequence). J gave up 4 bases and V 5 bases, and 7 bases lay outside the gene matches. CDR3 size: 14 residues.

This clone occurred a few times. The chain employs TRBV28 and TRBJ1-2, with D hard to call. This CDR3 is 15 amino acids long. Trimming took off 5 bases at V and 6 bases at J, with 19 bases between the two ends. The V gene's germline CDR1 is MDHEN and CDR2 SYDVKM. The CDR3 DNA is TGTGCCAGCAGTCCCTCCCCGGCCGGGAGAGATGGCTACACCTTC. Translated: CASSPSPAGRDGYTF.

In its sample, this clone was seen once. This chain connects TRBV7-9 to TRBJ2-1, with unresolved D. Germline values: CDR1 SEHNR, CDR2 FQNEAQ (reference sequence). The CDR3 is made up of 12 amino acids. V was shortened by 5 bases and J by 10 bases, with 12 bases between the two germline ends. This CDR3 reads CASSPTVVEQFF. CDR3 nucleotides: TGTGCCAGCAGCCCTACCGTCGTGGAGCAGTTCTTC.

V usage is TRBV18 and J usage is TRBJ2-1, with 7 positions matching TRBD2. V shed 4 bases, J shed 2 bases, and the junction held 26 bases outside the gene matches. The CDR3 consists of 22 residues. Germline V gene sequence: CDR1 KGHSH, CDR2 LQKENI. CDR3 in amino acids: CASSQGREREGLLLQTYNEQFF. The DNA for the CDR3 is TGTGCCAGCTCACAAGGTAGGGAGCGGGAAGGCCTCCTTTTACAAACCTACAATGAGCAGTTCTTC.

The chain carries TRBV7-2 and TRBJ2-1, with 7 positions matching TRBD2. The junction had 6 bases not matched to a gene; V was cut back by 4 bases and J by 0 bases. CDR1 and CDR2 (germline): SGHTA, FQGNSA. The CDR3 contains 16 residues. The CDR3 bases are TGTGCCAGCAGCTCCGCCGGGGGGAGCTCCTACAATGAGCAGTTCTTC. It is translated as CASSSAGGSSYNEQFF. Together with reference TRBV7-2 and TRBJ2-1, the CDR3 gives the full variable domain: GAGVSQSPSNKVTEKGKDVELRCDPISGHTALYWYRQSLGQGLEFLIYFQGNSAPDKSGLPSDRFSAERTGGSVSTLTIQRTQQEDSAVYLCASSSAGGSSYNEQFFGPGTRLTVL.

The rearrangement uses TRBV5-1 and TRBJ2-2; TRBD2 is a possible D gene (5 bases). The CDR3 spans 16 residues. The germline gives CDR1 SGHRS, CDR2 YFSETQ. The V gene lost 1 base and the J gene lost 0 bases, with 10 bases spanning the gap. The CDR3, as DNA: TGCGCCAGCAGCTTGTCCGAGCGGACGAACACCGGGGAGCTGTTTTTT. Amino acids: CASSLSERTNTGELFF.

The chain links TRBV28 to TRBJ1-2; D is unresolved. The CDR3 is 14 amino acids. V was clipped by 5 bases and J by 0 bases, with 10 bases between them. Germline assignment: CDR1 MDHEN and CDR2 SYDVKM. In DNA form, the CDR3 reads TGTGCCAGCAGTCCCCCAGGCGCTAACTATGGCTACACCTTC. Its protein product is CASSPPGANYGYTF.

V gene TRBV7-3 combines with J gene TRBJ2-1, with unresolved D. Germline-derived CDR1 and CDR2 are SGHTA and FQGTGA. Trimming took off 1 base at V and 10 bases at J, with 11 bases between the two ends. The CDR3 totals 13 residues. CDR3 amino acids: CASSLNSRREQFF. In nucleotides, the CDR3 is TGTGCCAGCAGCTTAAATAGTAGGCGGGAGCAGTTCTTC.

The chain couples TRBV4-3 to TRBJ2-7; 10 bases match TRBD2. Unmatched junction bases numbered 2, after V lost 1 base and J lost 2 bases. CDR1 LGHNA and CDR2 YSLEER come from the germline V gene. This CDR3 is 15 amino acids long. CDR3 protein: CASSQGAGGAYEQYF. The CDR3 DNA reads as TGCGCCAGCAGCCAAGGAGCGGGAGGGGCCTACGAGCAGTACTTC.

The chain carries TRBV6-6 and TRBJ2-3, with 11 bases that match TRBD1. J gave up 2 bases and V 8 bases, and 6 bases lay outside the gene matches. CDR3 length: 15 amino acids. Germline CDR1 and CDR2: MNHNY and SVGAGI (reference sequence). The CDR3 coding sequence is TGTGCCAGCGAGGGACAGGGGGGCTCCACAGATACGCAGTATTTT. Its translation is CASEGQGGSTDTQYF.

The CDR3 sequence is CASSRGASYEQYF. CDR3 sequence (DNA): TGCGCCAGCAGCCGCGGGGCCTCCTACGAGCAGTACTTC. The V and J genes are TRBV4-1 and TRBJ2-7; perhaps TRBD2 as D (6 bases). V lost 4 bases to trimming and J lost 0 bases, with 7 bases between them. The CDR3 has 13 amino acids. Per the germline V gene, CDR1 is MGHRA and CDR2 is YSYEKL.

This chain links TRBV5-8 with TRBJ2-3; 9 bases are shared with TRBD1. Germline V CDR1 and CDR2: SGHTS, YDEGEE. This CDR3 contains 16 residues. With 1 base clipped from V and 1 base from J, the junction kept 4 bases outside the gene matches. The CDR3 nucleotides are TGTGCCAGCAGCTTGCAGGGACAGGGTCGCACAGATACGCAGTATTTT. It is translated as CASSLQGQGRTDTQYF. Variable domain in full (rest from reference TRBV5-8 and TRBJ2-3): EAGVTQSPTHLIKTRGQQATLRCSPISGHTSVYWYQQALGLGLQFLLWYDEGEERNRGNFPPRFSGRQFPNYSSELNVNALELEDSALYLCASSLQGQGRTDTQYFGPGTRLTVL.

The V and J genes are TRBV6-5 and TRBJ2-4, with 11 bases lining up with TRBD1. Trimming took 5 bases from V and 8 from J; bases not matched to a gene: 2. Germline V lookup: CDR1 MNHEY, CDR2 SVGAGI. The length of the CDR3 is 13 residues. The CDR3 here is CASSGQGADIQYF. The CDR3, as DNA: TGTGCCAGCAGTGGACAGGGGGCTGACATTCAGTACTTC.

V and J are TRBV2 and TRBJ2-5; D is ambiguous. The V end was cut by 7 bases, the J end by 5 bases, with 8 bases between. Germline CDR1 is SNHLY and CDR2 is FYNNEI. CDR3 length: 11 residues. The CDR3 spells CASTWRETQYF. The CDR3 DNA follows: TGTGCCAGCACCTGGCGGGAGACCCAGTACTTC.

The chain uses TRBV11-3 and TRBJ1-6; TRBD1 might be the D (5 bases). V lost 1 base and J lost 0, with 16 bases in between. The CDR3 is 19 residues long. Looked up from germline, CDR1 is SGHNT and CDR2 is YENEEA. CDR3 region: CASSLACGASGSYNSPLHF. CDR3 sequence (DNA): TGTGCCAGCAGCTTAGCTTGCGGGGCTTCAGGCTCCTATAATTCACCCCTCCACTTT.

The V call is TRBV27, the J call TRBJ2-7, with 9 bases lining up with TRBD1. V shed 8 bases and J 5 bases; nucleotides not matched to a gene: 22. The CDR3 sequence is 18 residues long. CDR1 is MNHEY, CDR2 SMNVEV, per germline (reference sequence). CDR3 loop: CASPGGHCGDRDSDEQYF. DNA of the CDR3: TGTGCCAGCCCCGGGGGACATTGTGGGGACAGGGATTCGGACGAGCAGTACTTC.

This chain uses TRBV7-2 with TRBJ2-7, with D possibly being TRBD2 (6 bases). Germline CDR1 SGHTA, CDR2 FQGNSA. The CDR3 has 13 amino acids. V lost 2 bases to trimming and J lost 9 bases, with 14 bases between them. Written as DNA, the CDR3 is TGTGCCAGCAGCTTAAGTGGAGTGGGGGGGCAGTACTTC. Encoded protein: CASSLSGVGGQYF.

The CDR3 DNA follows: TGTGCCAGCTCACCTTGGGGACAGGGTACTGAAGCTTTCTTT. This gives the protein CASSPWGQGTEAFF. This chain connects TRBV18 to TRBJ1-1, with 9 bases matching TRBD1. The CDR3 has 14 amino acids. The germline CDR1 and CDR2 sequences are KGHSH and LQKENI. Trimming at V came to 3 bases and at J to 5 bases, leaving 4 bases not matched to a gene. Drawing the rest from reference TRBV18 and TRBJ1-1, the complete variable domain is NAGVMQNPRHLVRRRGQEARLRCSPMKGHSHVYWYRQLPEEGLKFMVYLQKENIIDESGMPKERFSAEFPKEGPSILRIQQVVRGDSAAYFCASSPWGQGTEAFFGQGTRLTVV.

The chain has TRBV6-5 and TRBJ2-7; 7 bases agree with TRBD2. The CDR3 spans 16 residues. The V gene end was trimmed by 0 bases and the J gene end by 3 bases; junction bases not matched to a gene: 8. Looked up from germline, CDR1 is MNHEY and CDR2 is SVGAGI. The CDR3, as DNA: TGTGCCAGCAGTTACTCGAGTGTGCGGGGGAGCTACGAGCAGTACTTC. As protein: CASSYSSVRGSYEQYF.

The gene calls are TRBV9 and TRBJ1-2; D is possibly TRBD1 (5 bases). Trimming removed 3 bases from V and 0 bases from J, with 15 bases in between. Germline assignment: CDR1 SGDLS and CDR2 YYNGEE. The CDR3 length is 16 residues. The CDR3 DNA sequence: TGTGCCAGCAGCGCGCTAGGGGCAGCCTCTAACTATGGCTACACCTTC. This sequence encodes CASSALGAASNYGYTF.

V is TRBV7-2 and J is TRBJ1-5; no clear D. Germline-derived CDR1 and CDR2 are SGHTA and FQGNSA. V was clipped by 3 bases and J by 8 bases, with 8 bases between them. The CDR3 loop spans 12 amino acids. The CDR3 spells CASSFSLEPQHF. The DNA of the CDR3 is TGTGCCAGCAGCTTCAGTCTTGAGCCCCAGCATTTT. Full variable domain (missing parts from reference TRBV7-2 and TRBJ1-5): GAGVSQSPSNKVTEKGKDVELRCDPISGHTALYWYRQSLGQGLEFLIYFQGNSAPDKSGLPSDRFSAERTGGSVSTLTIQRTQQEDSAVYLCASSFSLEPQHFGDGTRLSIL.

The CDR3 is CASSSTPQETQYF. DNA of the CDR3: TGTGCCAGCAGCAGTACCCCCCAAGAGACCCAGTACTTC. The chain joins TRBV28 to TRBJ2-5, with D uncertain. The CDR3 consists of 13 residues. Germline CDR1 reads MDHEN; CDR2 reads SYDVKM. The V gene lost 6 bases and the J gene lost 1 base, with 9 bases spanning the gap.

V gene TRBV6-1 combines with J gene TRBJ2-7; D may be TRBD2 (5 bases). Germline values: CDR1 MNHNS, CDR2 SASEGT. Trimming removed 5 bases at V and 5 bases at J, with 10 bases between. The CDR3 spans 12 residues. The CDR3 sequence: CASSRTGNEQYF. The CDR3 nucleotides read TGTGCCAGCAGTCGCACGGGGAACGAGCAGTACTTC.

This clone was seen more than once but under ten times. The chain is built from TRBV30 and TRBJ1-1; no firm D call. The V and J ends lost 1 base and 0 bases respectively, with 12 bases between them. The germline V gene has CDR1 GTSNPN and CDR2 SVGIG (reference sequence). The CDR3 is made up of 15 amino acids. CDR3: CAWSGSQDMNTEAFF. CDR3 bases: TGTGCCTGGAGTGGCTCCCAGGATATGAACACTGAAGCTTTCTTT.

The chain recombines TRBV18 with TRBJ2-5; D ambiguous. The V gene lost 5 bases and the J gene lost 4 bases, with 5 bases spanning the gap. The CDR3 runs to 11 residues. Germline lookup yields CDR1 KGHSH and CDR2 LQKENI. CDR3 residues: CASSGSETQYF. For the CDR3, the DNA is TGTGCCAGCTCAGGCTCAGAGACCCAGTACTTC.

The gene calls are TRBV2 and TRBJ1-2; D not certain. CDR1 is SNHLY and CDR2 is FYNNEI in the germline V gene. The germline V and J ends were trimmed by 4 bases and 0 bases, with 9 bases remaining between them. The CDR3 contains 14 residues. The DNA for the CDR3 is TGTGCCAGCAGTGCGGCAGGCACTAACTATGGCTACACCTTC. Its protein product is CASSAAGTNYGYTF.

The chain links TRBV7-2 to TRBJ2-7; the D is unclear. CDR1 SGHTA and CDR2 FQGNSA come from the germline V gene. The V end lost 2 bases, the J end lost 2 bases, and 10 bases lay between the germline ends. The CDR3 is 14 amino acids. In DNA, the CDR3 is TGTGCCAGCAGCTTAATGACGGCGGCCTACGAGCAGTACTTC. Translating gives CASSLMTAAYEQYF.

This rearrangement joins TRBV9 to TRBJ2-7; possibly TRBD2 for D (5 bases). Germline loops: CDR1 SGDLS, CDR2 YYNGEE. Trimming pared 0 bases from V and 2 bases from J, leaving 9 bases between. The CDR3 has 14 residues. DNA for the CDR3: TGTGCCAGCAGCGTAGCCGGGGAGACCTACGAGCAGTACTTC. Protein product: CASSVAGETYEQYF.